This T cell receptor beta chain was sequenced for a study of T cells in Graves' hyperthyroidism and ophthalmopathy. From RNA transcripts, TCR beta CDR3 regions were amplified. Carried out on the TCR CDR3, a first-round RT-PCR used the HTBI primer set. Each CDR3 protein gets one entry after TCRdb re-called the multiplex PCR reads with MiXCR. The sample yields more than 550,000 distinct CDR3 sequences, 45% seen once. The material sequenced was peripheral blood or thyroid tissue (not recorded which). This clonotype originated in an adult man with Graves' disease, either hyperthyroidism or ophthalmopathy (not recorded which).

The CDR3 reads CASTRAGQGAAEELFF. The CDR3 DNA follows: TGTGCCAGCACACGAGCGGGACAGGGGGCCGCCGAGGAGCTGTTTTTT. The rearrangement uses TRBV6-6 and TRBJ1-4; TRBD1 matches 12 bases. The J call may be mistaken, given a closer DNA end match to TRBJ2-2. The CDR3 consists of 16 residues. CDR1 and CDR2 (germline): MNHNY, SVGAGI (reference sequence).